These 24 T cell receptor beta chains were all obtained from the same sample, sequenced in a study of blood T cells in healthy people across ages. The authors ran a second PCR of roughly 6 to 12 cycles using a sample-barcoded 5' primer and a J-beta primer mix. TCRdb re-analysed the 5' RACE reads in MiXCR, keeping a single row per CDR3 protein. The sample gives roughly 1.9 million distinct CDR3 sequences, about two fifths of which show up once; under 30% is in the top ten. What was sequenced was blood. All receptors come from a human donor in good health.

The V gene is TRBV7-9, the J gene TRBJ2-1, with D tentatively TRBD1 (6 bases). The CDR3 length is 15 residues. Trimming pared 4 bases from V and 3 bases from J, leaving 13 bases between. The germline gives CDR1 SEHNR, CDR2 FQNEAQ (reference sequence). For the CDR3, the DNA is TGTGCCAGCAGCTCTCCGGGACAATTCTACAATGAGCAGTTCTTC. Translating gives CASSSPGQFYNEQFF.

Only a few counts were recorded for this clonotype. The chain has TRBV4-2 and TRBJ1-5, with a weak D call TRBD1 (5 bases). The CDR3 has 14 amino acids. Germline loops: CDR1 LGHNA, CDR2 YNFKEQ. Deletions cut 3 bases from V and 1 base from J, with 7 bases between. CDR3: CASSHRDSNQPQHF. CDR3 DNA sequence: TGTGCCAGCAGCCACCGGGACAGCAATCAGCCCCAGCATTTT.

In this sample, this clonotype turned up a few times. This rearrangement joins TRBV4-3 to TRBJ1-6; no reliable D call. V was trimmed by 0 bases and J by 8 bases, leaving 5 bases between them. The V gene's germline CDR1 is LGHNA and CDR2 YSLEER. This CDR3 is 13 amino acids long. CDR3 nucleotide sequence: TGCGCCAGCAGCCAAGAGGTGGATTCACCCCTCCACTTT. Protein product: CASSQEVDSPLHF.

This clonotype was observed a single time. This chain joins TRBV7-2 and TRBJ2-7, with 9 positions matching TRBD1. TRBJ2-5 explains the end of the DNA better; the J call may be wrong. The CDR3 has 16 amino acids. Germline CDR1 reads SGHTA; CDR2 reads FQGNSA. The CDR3 nucleotides read TGTGCCAGCAGCGATAGACAGGGGGGGAGTTGGGAGACCCAGTACTTC. It is translated as CASSDRQGGSWETQYF.

This rearrangement joins TRBV2 to TRBJ2-7; D not resolved. This CDR3 has 14 residues. The ends were cut back, 3 bases at V and 3 bases at J, with 12 bases in the middle. The germline CDR1 and CDR2 sequences are SNHLY and FYNNEI. CDR3 amino acids: CASSELRLSYEQYF. CDR3 nucleotide sequence: TGTGCCAGCAGTGAGCTTAGGCTTAGCTACGAGCAGTACTTC.

Details on this clonotype: This may come from a read error, since a much larger clone is one base off. The chain carries TRBV20-1 and TRBJ2-6, with TRBD1 as a possible D gene (5 bases). CDR1 and CDR2 (germline): DFQATT, SNEGSKA (reference sequence). This CDR3 region has 16 residues. As DNA, the CDR3 is TGCAGTGCTAGAGACCACGACCCCTCTGGGGCCAACGTCCGGACTTTC. The encoded protein is CSARDHDPSGANVRTF.

This clonotype has more than one count but fewer than ten. The chain links TRBV20-1 to TRBJ2-5; TRBD1 might be the D (5 bases). Deletions cut 1 base from V and 4 bases from J, with 10 bases between. CDR3 length: 13 residues. CDR1 DFQATT and CDR2 SNEGSKA come from the germline V gene (reference sequence). The CDR3 loop reads CSARAAGLETQYF. In DNA form, the CDR3 reads TGCAGTGCTAGAGCAGCAGGGTTAGAGACCCAGTACTTC.

V and J are TRBV7-2 and TRBJ1-2, with D possibly being TRBD1 (5 bases). This CDR3 is 16 amino acids long. Germline CDR1 reads SGHTA; CDR2 reads FQGNSA. Trimming shortened V by 4 bases and J by 0 bases, and 15 bases separated the two germline ends. CDR3 nucleotides: TGTGCCAGCAGCTCCCGGGGACTAATTTCTAACTATGGCTACACCTTC. It translates to CASSSRGLISNYGYTF.

V and J are TRBV5-1 and TRBJ1-4; D is perhaps TRBD1 (6 bases). Germline V CDR1 and CDR2: SGHRS, YFSETQ. The CDR3 sequence is 17 residues long. The V end was cut by 0 bases, the J end by 0 bases, with 12 bases between. The CDR3 DNA is TGCGCCAGCAGCTTGGGTGCAGGGGACGCAACTAATGAAAAACTGTTTTTT. Protein: CASSLGAGDATNEKLFF. Based on the CDR3 plus reference TRBV5-1 and TRBJ1-4, the full variable domain is KAGVTQTPRYLIKTRGQQVTLSCSPISGHRSVSWYQQTPGQGLQFLFEYFSETQRNKGNFPGRFSGRQFSNSRSEMNVSTLELGDSALYLCASSLGAGDATNEKLFFGSGTQLSVL.

V gene TRBV5-6 combines with J gene TRBJ2-6, with D perhaps matching TRBD1 (6 bases). V lost 7 bases to trimming and J lost 0 bases, with 14 bases between them. The CDR3 has 16 residues. Per germline, CDR1 SGHDT and CDR2 YYEEEE. CDR3 sequence: CASGRQVSSGANVLTF. CDR3 DNA: TGTGCCAGCGGAAGACAGGTTAGCTCTGGGGCCAACGTCCTGACTTTC.

V usage is TRBV6-1 and J usage is TRBJ2-6, with no clear D. Per germline, CDR1 MNHNS and CDR2 SASEGT. This CDR3 comprises 15 residues. Trimming took off 7 bases at V and 4 bases at J, with 14 bases between the two ends. CDR3 coding DNA: TGTGCCAGCAACCCGGCCCGGGCGGGGGCCAACGTCCTGACTTTC. It encodes CASNPARAGANVLTF.

The chain carries TRBV29-1 and TRBJ2-5; D perhaps matches TRBD2 (7 bases). The J call is in doubt because the DNA end fits TRBJ2-1 better. The CDR3 has 14 amino acids. CDR1 is SQVTM and CDR2 is ANQGSEA in the germline V gene. The CDR3 loop is CSVGEGGGQETQFF. For the CDR3, the DNA is TGCAGCGTTGGGGAGGGAGGGGGGCAAGAGACCCAGTTCTTC.

This clonotype was seen more than once but under ten times. The chain carries TRBV6-2 or TRBV6-3 and TRBJ1-1; D not resolved. CDR3 length: 15 residues. Trimming pared 8 bases from V and 0 bases from J, leaving 16 bases between. Germline CDR1 MNHEY, CDR2 SVGEGT. CDR3 coding DNA: TGTGCCAGCGGGATGACCCTGGAAGTGAACACTGAAGCTTTCTTT. Its translation is CASGMTLEVNTEAFF.

J is TRBJ2-3 and V is TRBV7-9; 7 bases agree with TRBD1. V gave up 5 bases and J gave up 3 bases; unmatched junction bases: 8. Germline V lookup: CDR1 SEHNR, CDR2 FQNEAQ (reference sequence). CDR3 length equals 15 residues. This chain's CDR3 is CASSTTGPFTDTQYF. The DNA for the CDR3 is TGTGCCAGCAGCACGACAGGGCCATTTACAGATACGCAGTATTTT.

The CDR3 here is CAWSVWTGTYEQYF. The CDR3 nucleotides are TGTGCCTGGAGTGTGTGGACAGGGACCTACGAGCAGTACTTC. This chain links TRBV30 with TRBJ2-4; 8 nucleotides agree with TRBD1. Near its end, the DNA agrees better with TRBJ2-7, so the J call may be wrong. The CDR3 totals 14 residues. CDR1 and CDR2 (germline): GTSNPN, SVGIG (reference sequence).

J is TRBJ1-2 and V is TRBV5-1, with D hard to call. The CDR3 is made up of 14 amino acids. V lost 5 bases and J lost 0, with 11 bases in between. The germline gives CDR1 SGHRS, CDR2 YFSETQ. This CDR3 reads CASRKDSTNYGYTF. For the CDR3, the DNA is TGCGCCAGCAGGAAGGATTCTACTAACTATGGCTACACCTTC.

The V gene is TRBV15, the J gene TRBJ1-6; 7 bases are shared with TRBD1. V lost 0 bases and J lost 2; bases outside the gene matches: 10. The CDR3 sequence is 19 residues long. CDR1 LNHNV and CDR2 YYDKDF come from the germline V gene (reference sequence). This chain's CDR3 is CATSRDRGQVITYNSPLHF. DNA of the CDR3: TGTGCCACCAGCAGAGATCGAGGACAGGTGATCACCTATAATTCACCCCTCCACTTT.

The rearrangement uses TRBV29-1 and TRBJ2-6; no clear D gene. Germline V gene lookup returns CDR1 SQVTM and CDR2 ANQGSEA. The CDR3 runs 13 residues. The CDR3: CRVGFSGANVLTF. CDR3 bases: TGCAGAGTGGGATTCTCTGGGGCCAACGTCCTGACTTTC.

About this clonotype itself: At one end, the junction sequence differs from germline, possibly due to a read error. The chain combines TRBV15 with TRBJ2-4; D might be TRBD1 or TRBD2, each matching 5 bases. Germline assignment: CDR1 LNHNV and CDR2 YYDKDF (reference sequence). This CDR3 has 16 amino acids. The CDR3 sequence: CATSREGPLAKNVQYF. CDR3 DNA: TGTGCCACCAGCAGAGAGGGACCGCTAGCCAAAAACGTTCAGTACTTC.

This clonotype was detected only a few times. CDR3 sequence (DNA): TGTGCCAGCAGTTCGAACCTTGAGACAGGGAAGGGTTCACCCCTCCACTTT. It specifies CASSSNLETGKGSPLHF. The rearrangement links TRBV12-3 or TRBV12-4 to TRBJ1-6, with 7 nucleotides matching TRBD1. V gave up 4 bases and J gave up 9 bases; unmatched junction bases: 15. The CDR3 consists of 17 residues.

V is TRBV6-5 and J is TRBJ2-7; tentative D call: TRBD1 (5 bases). CDR1 is MNHEY and CDR2 is SVGAGI in the germline V gene. V was cut by 7 bases and J by 1 base, with 14 bases left in between. The CDR3 is 14 residues long. CDR3 nucleotides: TGTGCCAGCATGAGACGGACATCTTCCTACGAGCAGTACTTC. It encodes CASMRRTSSYEQYF.

This sequence joins TRBV12-3 or TRBV12-4 and TRBJ2-3; maybe TRBD2 (6 bases). This CDR3 comprises 16 residues. V was clipped by 7 bases and J by 0 bases, with 17 bases between them. The CDR3 DNA follows: TGTGCCAGCATCTTGCAGGGACTCCCAAGCACAGATACGCAGTATTTT. Residues: CASILQGLPSTDTQYF.

This clonotype was seen a handful of times. The gene calls are TRBV20-1 and TRBJ2-2; no clear D. Trimming cost V 1 base and J 3 bases, with 9 bases left between them. Germline CDR1 DFQATT, CDR2 SNEGSKA (reference sequence). There are 14 residues in the CDR3. The CDR3 spells CSARGFTDTGELFF. Here the CDR3 DNA reads TGCAGTGCTAGAGGGTTTACCGACACCGGGGAGCTGTTTTTT.

This clonotype showed up just a few times. The V and J genes are TRBV20-1 and TRBJ2-5; D possibly matches TRBD1 or TRBD2 (6 bases each). Germline V CDR1 and CDR2: DFQATT, SNEGSKA (reference sequence). The CDR3 contains 14 residues. V lost 0 bases to trimming and J lost 3 bases, with 11 bases between them. Here the CDR3 reads CSARDRRGEETQYF. Written as DNA, the CDR3 is TGCAGTGCTAGAGATAGGAGGGGGGAAGAGACCCAGTACTTC.